This entry concerns a single T cell receptor beta chain. The antigen is unknown. These data belong to a study of Ad26.COV2.S vaccination and SARS-CoV-2 variants. About the study: Ad26.COV2.S was injected intramuscularly once or twice, 56 days apart.

Germline CDR1 SGHNT, CDR2 YYREEE (reference sequence). This CDR3 spans 14 amino acids. V shed 4 bases and J 7 bases; nucleotides not matched to a gene: 4. The table came from immunoSEQ multiplex PCR; TCRdb's copy has only in-frame clones and leaves some out. The sample yields some 340,000 clones, approximately 86% seen once. Noted treatment: around 19 received Ad26.COV2.S at low or high dose, single or two shots; 5 received placebo; per-sample allocation not given. Vaccine and placebo recipients were sampled on day 63 after the first injection. General observations from the study: People who got the vaccine or the placebo had similar non-spike TCR breadth. Total T cell responses were possibly underestimated by TCR breadth and depth analyses.

Sequenced material: peripheral blood, taken in a trial of Ad26.COV2.S vaccine versus placebo. The rearrangement joins TRBV5-4 to TRBJ1-4; TRBD1 matches at 10 bases. This clonotype originated in a person between 18 and 59 years old who received the Ad26.COV2.S COVID-19 vaccine or a placebo. The CDR3 spells CASSKGQGSEKLFF. CDR3 in DNA: TGTGCCAGCAGCAAGGGACAGGGGAGTGAAAAACTGTTTTTT.